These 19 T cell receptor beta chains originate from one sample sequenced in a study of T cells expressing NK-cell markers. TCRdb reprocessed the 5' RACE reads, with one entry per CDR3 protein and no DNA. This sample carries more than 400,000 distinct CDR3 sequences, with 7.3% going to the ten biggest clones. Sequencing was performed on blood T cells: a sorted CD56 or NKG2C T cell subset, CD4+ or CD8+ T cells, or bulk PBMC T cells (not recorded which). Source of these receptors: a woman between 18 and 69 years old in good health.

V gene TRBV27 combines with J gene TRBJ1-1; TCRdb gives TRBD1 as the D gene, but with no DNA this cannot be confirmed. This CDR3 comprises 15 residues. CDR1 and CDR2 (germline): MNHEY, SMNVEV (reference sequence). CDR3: CASSALQGARAEAFF.

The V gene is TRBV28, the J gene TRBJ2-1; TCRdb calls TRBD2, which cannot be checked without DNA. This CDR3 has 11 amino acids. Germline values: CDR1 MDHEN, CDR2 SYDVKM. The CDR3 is CASSVAGAQFF.

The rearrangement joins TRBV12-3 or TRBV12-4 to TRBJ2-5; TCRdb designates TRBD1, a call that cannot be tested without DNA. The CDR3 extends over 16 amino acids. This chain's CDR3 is CASSPGTGRDQETQYF.

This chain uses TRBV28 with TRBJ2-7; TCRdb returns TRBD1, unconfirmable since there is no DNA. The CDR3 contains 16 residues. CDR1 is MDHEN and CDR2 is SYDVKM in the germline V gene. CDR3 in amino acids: CASSFFSGTGNYEQYF.

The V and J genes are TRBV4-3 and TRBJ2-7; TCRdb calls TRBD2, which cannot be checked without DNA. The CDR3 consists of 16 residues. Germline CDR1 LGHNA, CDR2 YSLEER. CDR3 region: CASSQDFPSGGGEQYF.

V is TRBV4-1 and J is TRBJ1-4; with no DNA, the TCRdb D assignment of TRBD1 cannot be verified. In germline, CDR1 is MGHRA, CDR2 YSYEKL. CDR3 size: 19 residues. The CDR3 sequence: CASRYRRQGSWSSEEKLFF.

The CDR3 reads CSARLGPDTQYF. This rearrangement joins TRBV20-1 to TRBJ2-3; the D call of TRBD1 rests on TCRdb alone, since no DNA is present to check it. The CDR3 has 12 amino acids. Germline V gene sequence: CDR1 DFQATT, CDR2 SNEGSKA (reference sequence).

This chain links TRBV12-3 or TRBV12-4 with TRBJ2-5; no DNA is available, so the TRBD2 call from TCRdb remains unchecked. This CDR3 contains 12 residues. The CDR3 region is CASSEGSAGQYF.

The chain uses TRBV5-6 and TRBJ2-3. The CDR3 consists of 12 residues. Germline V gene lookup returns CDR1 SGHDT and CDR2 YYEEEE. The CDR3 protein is CASSFLDDTQYF. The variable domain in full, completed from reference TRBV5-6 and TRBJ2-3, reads DAGVTQSPTHLIKTRGQQVTLRCSPKSGHDTVSWYQQALGQGPQFIFQYYEEEERQRGNFPDRFSGHQFPNYSSELNVNALLLGDSALYLCASSFLDDTQYFGPGTRLTVL.

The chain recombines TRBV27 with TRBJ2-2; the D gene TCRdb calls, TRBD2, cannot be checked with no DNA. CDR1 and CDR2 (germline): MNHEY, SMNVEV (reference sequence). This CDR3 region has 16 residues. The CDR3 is CASSSQGTSEAGELFF.

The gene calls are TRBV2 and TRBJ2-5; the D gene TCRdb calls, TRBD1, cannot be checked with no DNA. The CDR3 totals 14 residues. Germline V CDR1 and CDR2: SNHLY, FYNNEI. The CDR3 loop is CASTAGTTQETQYF.

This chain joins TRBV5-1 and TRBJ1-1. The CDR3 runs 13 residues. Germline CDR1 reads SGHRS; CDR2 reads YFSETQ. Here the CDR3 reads CASSGPEGTEAFF.

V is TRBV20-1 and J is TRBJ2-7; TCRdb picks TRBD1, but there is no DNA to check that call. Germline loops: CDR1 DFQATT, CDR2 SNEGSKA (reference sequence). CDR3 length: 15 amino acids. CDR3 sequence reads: CSARDSGGSPYEQYF.

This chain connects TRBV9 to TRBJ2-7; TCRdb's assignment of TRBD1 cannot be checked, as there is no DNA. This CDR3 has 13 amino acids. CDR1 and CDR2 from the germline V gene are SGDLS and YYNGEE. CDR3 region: CASSVVGGYEQYF.

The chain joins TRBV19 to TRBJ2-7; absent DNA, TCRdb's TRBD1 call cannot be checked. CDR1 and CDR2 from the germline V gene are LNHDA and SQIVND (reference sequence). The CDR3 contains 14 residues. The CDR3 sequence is CASGTGTGRSEQYF.

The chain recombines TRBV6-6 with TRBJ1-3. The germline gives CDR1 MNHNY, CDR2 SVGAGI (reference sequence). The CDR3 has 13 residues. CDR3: CASSYLTGNTIYF.

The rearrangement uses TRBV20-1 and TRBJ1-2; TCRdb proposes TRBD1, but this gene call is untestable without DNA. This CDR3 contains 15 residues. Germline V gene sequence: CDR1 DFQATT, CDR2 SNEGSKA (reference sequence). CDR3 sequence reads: CSAEGDGTLRDGYTF.

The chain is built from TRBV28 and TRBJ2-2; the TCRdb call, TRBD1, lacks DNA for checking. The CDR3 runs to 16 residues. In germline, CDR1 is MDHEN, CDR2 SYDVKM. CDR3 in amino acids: CASSFWRTGYPRELFF.

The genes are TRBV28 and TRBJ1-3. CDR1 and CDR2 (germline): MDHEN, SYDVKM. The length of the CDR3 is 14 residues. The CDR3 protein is CASSLATSGNTIYF.